The T cell receptor beta chain under discussion was sequenced for a study of graft-versus-host responses after intestinal transplantation. Study-level information: Among the recipients, transplants were multivisceral, liver-intestinal, or isolated intestinal. Among the recipients, all got anti-thymocyte globulin induction and then tacrolimus and steroids for roughly three years. Study-wide findings and caveats: Some GvH clones were seen earlier in gut or blood, suggesting intestinal origin.

This clone was seen only once. Its antigen remains unknown. The starting material, graft tissue, was processed to release intraepithelial and lamina propria lymphocytes. CDR1 and CDR2 from the germline V gene are LNHDA and SQIVND (reference sequence). Between the trimmed V and J ends, which lost 5 bases and 4 bases, there was a span of 20 bases. This CDR3 spans 16 amino acids. Clones were sequenced by immunoSEQ multiplex PCR, and TCRdb holds only the in-frame ones, with some missing. The repertoire holds roughly 16,000 clones, with approximately 83% as singletons. Sequences were derived from ileum tissue, sampled around 600 days after intestinal transplantation. This receptor was obtained from a human patient who received an intestinal transplant, so some T cells may come from the graft donor. The chain recombines TRBV19 with TRBJ2-5; D is tentatively TRBD1 or TRBD2 (6 bases each). CDR3 amino acids: CASSRGGGWVGETQYF. The CDR3 coding sequence is TGTGCCAGTAGTCGCGGAGGGGGTTGGGTGGGAGAGACCCAGTACTTC.